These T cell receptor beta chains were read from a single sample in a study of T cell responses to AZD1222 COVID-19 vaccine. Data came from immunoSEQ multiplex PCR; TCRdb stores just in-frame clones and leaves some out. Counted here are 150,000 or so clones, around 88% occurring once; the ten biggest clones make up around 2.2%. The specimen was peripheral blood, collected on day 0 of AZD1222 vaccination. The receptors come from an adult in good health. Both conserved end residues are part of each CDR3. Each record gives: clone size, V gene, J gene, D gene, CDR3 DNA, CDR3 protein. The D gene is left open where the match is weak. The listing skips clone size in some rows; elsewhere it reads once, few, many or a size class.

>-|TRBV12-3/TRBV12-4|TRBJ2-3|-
TGTGCCAGCACCCCAGGGCGAGGGGATACGCAGTATTTT
CASTPGRGDTQYF
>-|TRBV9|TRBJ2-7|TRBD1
TGTGCCAGCAGCCAATACACCGGGACAGGTGGGGACGAGCAGTACTTC
CASSQYTGTGGDEQYF
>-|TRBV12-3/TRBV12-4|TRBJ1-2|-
TGTGCCAGCAGTTCGCTGGAGAGTGGCTACACCTTC
CASSSLESGYTF
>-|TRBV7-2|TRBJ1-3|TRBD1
TGTGCCAGCAGCTTAAGGACAGGGGGGTATGGAAACACCATATATTTT
CASSLRTGGYGNTIYF
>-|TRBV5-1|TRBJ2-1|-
TGCGCCAGCAGCCCCACGGGTCCCCCCTACAATGAGCAGTTCTTC
CASSPTGPPYNEQFF
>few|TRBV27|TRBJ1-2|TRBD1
TGTGCCAGCAGTCCCCCGGGACAGGGATACTATGGCTACACCTTC
CASSPPGQGYYGYTF
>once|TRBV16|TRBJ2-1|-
TGTGCCAGCAGCCAATCTCCAGTTTACAATGAGCAGTTCTTC
CASSQSPVYNEQFF
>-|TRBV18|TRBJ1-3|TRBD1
TGTGCCAGCTCACCTCAGGGGGCGGATGGAAACACCATATATTTT
CASSPQGADGNTIYF
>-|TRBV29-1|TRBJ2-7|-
TGCAGCGTCCTACGGGACATAGGCTACGAGCAGTACTTC
CSVLRDIGYEQYF
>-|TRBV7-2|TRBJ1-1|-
TGTGCCAGCAGCCCCCGCCCGGGGGGTTTGAACACTGAAGCTTTCTTT
CASSPRPGGLNTEAFF
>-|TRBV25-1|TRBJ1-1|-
TGTGCCAGCAGTGAAAAAGGGAACAGGGAGTGGGGGAACACTGAAGCTTTCTTT
CASSEKGNREWGNTEAFF
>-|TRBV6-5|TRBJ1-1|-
TGTGCCACCAACCCAGGGTTGGGGAACACTGAAGCTTTCTTT
CATNPGLGNTEAFF
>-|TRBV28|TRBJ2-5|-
TGTGCCAGCGGGGGCAGGGGGGAGCAAGAGACCCAGTACTTC
CASGGRGEQETQYF
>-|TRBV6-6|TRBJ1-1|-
TGTGCCAGCAGCTTGGGCAGGGGCACTGAAGCTTTCTTT
CASSLGRGTEAFF
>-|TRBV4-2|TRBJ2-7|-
TGTGCCAGCAGCCAAGACGGCTACGAGCAGTACTTC
CASSQDGYEQYF
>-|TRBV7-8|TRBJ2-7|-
TGTGCCAGCAGCTTCAGAACTAGCTCCCACGAGCAGTACTTC
CASSFRTSSHEQYF
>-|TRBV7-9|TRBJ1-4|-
TGTGCCAGCAGCCCTCTAGTAAGGAATGAAAAACTGTTTTTT
CASSPLVRNEKLFF
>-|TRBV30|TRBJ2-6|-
TGTGCCTCCCCGGGGAGCTCTGGGGCCAACGTCCTGACTTTC
CASPGSSGANVLTF
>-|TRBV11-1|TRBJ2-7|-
TGTGCCAGCAGCTCCATACAGGGCGGCCCCTCCTACGAGCAGTACTTC
CASSSIQGGPSYEQYF
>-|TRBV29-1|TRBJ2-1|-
TGCAGCGTTGAAGATAACTCGCCGAGCTCCTACAATGAGCAGTTCTTC
CSVEDNSPSSYNEQFF
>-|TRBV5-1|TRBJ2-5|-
TGCGCCAGCAGCAATCAAGAGACCCAGTACTTC
CASSNQETQYF
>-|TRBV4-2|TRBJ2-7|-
TGTGCCAGCAGCCAAGATACAAGGGATTCGAGCGAGCAGTACTTC
CASSQDTRDSSEQYF
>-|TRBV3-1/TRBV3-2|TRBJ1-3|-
TGTGCCAGCAGCCAAGGAGGGGTGGTTTCGGGAAACACCATATATTTT
CASSQGGVVSGNTIYF
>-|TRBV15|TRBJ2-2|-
TGTGCCACCGGAGTGTCATCAGCGAACACCGGGGAGCTGTTTTTT
CATGVSSANTGELFF
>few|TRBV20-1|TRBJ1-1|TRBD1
TGCAGTGCTAGTCTAGACAGGGCCACTGAAGCTTTCTTT
CSASLDRATEAFF
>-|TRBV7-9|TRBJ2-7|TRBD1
TGTGCCAGCAGCCTCGGACAGGGGATGAAGGCCTACGAGCAGTACTTC
CASSLGQGMKAYEQYF
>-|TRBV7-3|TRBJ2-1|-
TGTGCCAGCAGCTTCGGCAATGAGCAGTTCTTC
CASSFGNEQFF
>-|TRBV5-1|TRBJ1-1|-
TGCGCCAGCAGCTTGGTTGTTGGGGGAAGAATGAACACTGAAGCTTTCTTT
CASSLVVGGRMNTEAFF
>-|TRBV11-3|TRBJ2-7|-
TGTGCCAGCAGCGCCGATGGGGGGGCGAGGCCCTACGAGCAGTACTTC
CASSADGGARPYEQYF
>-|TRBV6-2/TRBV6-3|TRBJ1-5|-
TGTGCCAGCAGTTACTGGGGGGGCGACCCTCTGAAGCCCCAGCATTTT
CASSYWGGDPLKPQHF
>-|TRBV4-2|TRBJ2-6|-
TGTGCCAGCAGCCAAGATAGGTTCATGGGGGGCTCTGGGGCCAACGTCCTGACTTTC
CASSQDRFMGGSGANVLTF
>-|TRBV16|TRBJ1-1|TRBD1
TGTGCCAGCAGCCAATTCGACAGGGACGCTTTCTTT
CASSQFDRDAFF
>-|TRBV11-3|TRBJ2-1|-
TGTGCCAGCAGCTTAGGCACAACTAGTATGGGTGAGCAGTTCTTC
CASSLGTTSMGEQFF
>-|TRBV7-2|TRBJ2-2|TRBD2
TGTGCCAGCAGCTTGGGGACTAGCGGCCCACGGGAGCTGTTTTTT
CASSLGTSGPRELFF
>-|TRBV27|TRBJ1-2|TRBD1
TGTGCCAGCAGTCCGCGGGACAGGGGGGCGAGTGGCTACACCTTC
CASSPRDRGASGYTF
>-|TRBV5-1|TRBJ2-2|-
TGCGCCAGCAGCCTAACAAACACCGGGGAGCTGTTTTTT
CASSLTNTGELFF
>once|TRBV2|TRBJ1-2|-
TGTGCCAGCAGTGTTAAAGTGCAGGGGGGCTACACCTTC
CASSVKVQGGYTF
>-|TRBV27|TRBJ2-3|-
TGTGCCAGCAGTTTAGTGGCCCCCAGCACAGATACGCAGTATTTT
CASSLVAPSTDTQYF
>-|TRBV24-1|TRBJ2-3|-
TGTGCCACCAGTGATGCACTCGCTTTGGGGCCAGATACGCAGTATTTT
CATSDALALGPDTQYF
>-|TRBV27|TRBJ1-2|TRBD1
TGTGCCAGCATCGCCGTGCCTGGACAGGGAACTAACTATGGCTACACCTTC
CASIAVPGQGTNYGYTF
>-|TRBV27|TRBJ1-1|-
TGTGCCAGCCGTCAGAACACTGAAGCTTTCTTT
CASRQNTEAFF
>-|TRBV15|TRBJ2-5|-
TGTGCCACCAGCAGAGGTGTGGTTGGGGAGACCCAGTACTTC
CATSRGVVGETQYF
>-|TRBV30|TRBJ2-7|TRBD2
TGTGCCTGGAGTTCTCGGAAACTAGCGGGAGGGTACGAGCAGTACTTC
CAWSSRKLAGGYEQYF
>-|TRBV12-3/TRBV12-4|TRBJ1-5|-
TGTGCCAGCAGTCCTGACAGCAATCAGCCCCAGCATTTT
CASSPDSNQPQHF
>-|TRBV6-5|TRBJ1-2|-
TGTGCCAGCAGGGCGTTTCCAGCGAGCAACTATGGCTACACCTTC
CASRAFPASNYGYTF
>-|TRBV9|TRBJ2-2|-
TGTGCCAGCACGAGAGGACAGAGTAACACCGGGGAGCTGTTTTTT
CASTRGQSNTGELFF
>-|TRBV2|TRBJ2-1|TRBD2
TGTGCCAGCATCGGTCGGGAAGCGGGAGTGGATGAGCAGTTCTTC
CASIGREAGVDEQFF
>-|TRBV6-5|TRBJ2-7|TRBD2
TGTGCCAGCAGGCGACTAGCGGGATCGGTAGAGCAGTACTTC
CASRRLAGSVEQYF
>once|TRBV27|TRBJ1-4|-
TGTGCCAGCAGTATGACCAGCTACAATGAAAAACTGTTTTTT
CASSMTSYNEKLFF
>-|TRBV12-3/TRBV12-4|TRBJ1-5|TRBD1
TGTGCCAGCCATCAGGGGGGCAATCAGCCCCAGCATTTT
CASHQGGNQPQHF
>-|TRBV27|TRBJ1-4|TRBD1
TGTGCCAGCAGTTTACAAGGGACAGGTCCCGAAAAACTGTTTTTT
CASSLQGTGPEKLFF
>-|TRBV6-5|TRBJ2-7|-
TGTGCCAGCAGTCGGGACGGGGGATCCTACGAGCAGTACTTC
CASSRDGGSYEQYF
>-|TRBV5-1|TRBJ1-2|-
TGCGCCAGCAGCTTGTCAGGCGCTAACTATGGCTACACCTTC
CASSLSGANYGYTF
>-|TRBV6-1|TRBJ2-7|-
TGTGCCAGCAGTGAAGCGCTGGGACAAATTTCATACGAGCAGTACTTC
CASSEALGQISYEQYF
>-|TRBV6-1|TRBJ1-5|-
TGTGCCAGCAGTGAATTCACAGGGCCCCAGCATTTT
CASSEFTGPQHF